This T cell receptor beta chain was sequenced in a study of long-term antiretroviral therapy in people with HIV. Run at survey level, the immunoSEQ assay was version v3.0. Clones were sequenced by immunoSEQ multiplex PCR, and TCRdb holds only the in-frame ones, with some missing. The repertoire holds over 35,000 clones, with around 88% as singletons. Sequences were derived from unsorted PBMCs, sampled just before starting antiretroviral therapy. The TCR was taken from a woman aged 18 to 35 with HIV.

The CDR3 DNA follows: TGTGCCAGCCGGGGTGAGGCAGATACGCAGTATTTT. Protein: CASRGEADTQYF. The chain is built from TRBV7-2 and TRBJ2-3; D may be TRBD2 (5 bases). CDR1 is SGHTA and CDR2 is FQGNSA in the germline V gene. This CDR3 region has 12 residues. V lost 8 bases and J lost 4, with 10 bases in between.